These T cell receptor beta chains were read from a single sample in a study of T-cell reconstitution after alpha-beta-depleted transplantation in children. TCRdb re-derived calls from the PCR reads in MiXCR, one entry per CDR3 protein. The repertoire holds about 610,000 distinct CDR3 sequences, with more than 9% as singletons. This specimen was PBMCs from the stem cell graft donor, taken from the stem cell graft. These receptors all come from a human donor who donated a stem cell graft to a child with acute myeloid leukemia. Each CDR3 is given with its conserved first and last residue. D genes are given only for firm matches. Where a row states a size, it is once, few, many or the class of an expanded clone; other rows omit it.

V	size	D	J	CDR3	DNA
TRBV7-2	NA	NA	TRBJ1-4	CASSAADSEKLFF	TGTGCCAGCAGCGCCGCGGACAGTGAAAAACTGTTTTTT
TRBV5-1	NA	NA	TRBJ1-1	CASRAPGGAEAFF	TGCGCCAGCAGGGCTCCCGGGGGGGCCGAAGCTTTCTTT
TRBV10-2	NA	NA	TRBJ2-3	CASESGTGLADTQYF	TGCGCCAGCGAGTCCGGGACCGGGCTCGCAGATACGCAGTATTTT
TRBV7-9	few	NA	TRBJ2-7	CASSLEGEEQYF	TGTGCCAGCAGCTTAGAAGGGGAAGAGCAGTACTTC
TRBV28	few	NA	TRBJ2-3	CASSLSGWGSTTDTQYF	TGTGCCAGCAGTTTAAGCGGATGGGGGTCTACCACAGATACGCAGTATTTT
TRBV3-1	NA	NA	TRBJ2-1	CASSWASANNEQFF	TGTGCCAGCAGCTGGGCTAGCGCGAACAATGAGCAGTTCTTC
TRBV10-3	few	NA	TRBJ2-3	CAISVSGEANTQYF	TGTGCCATCAGTGTTTCAGGGGAGGCGAATACGCAGTATTTT
TRBV6-2/TRBV6-3	NA	NA	TRBJ2-2	CASSYRSVGELFF	TGTGCCAGCAGTTACCGGTCCGTCGGGGAGCTGTTTTTT
TRBV5-1	many	NA	TRBJ2-2	CASSLELRAGELFF	TGCGCCAGCAGCTTGGAGTTGCGGGCCGGGGAGCTGTTTTTT
TRBV20-1	many	NA	TRBJ1-3	CSASLSIRGGNTIYF	TGCAGTGCCAGCCTTTCTATCAGGGGCGGAAACACCATATATTTT